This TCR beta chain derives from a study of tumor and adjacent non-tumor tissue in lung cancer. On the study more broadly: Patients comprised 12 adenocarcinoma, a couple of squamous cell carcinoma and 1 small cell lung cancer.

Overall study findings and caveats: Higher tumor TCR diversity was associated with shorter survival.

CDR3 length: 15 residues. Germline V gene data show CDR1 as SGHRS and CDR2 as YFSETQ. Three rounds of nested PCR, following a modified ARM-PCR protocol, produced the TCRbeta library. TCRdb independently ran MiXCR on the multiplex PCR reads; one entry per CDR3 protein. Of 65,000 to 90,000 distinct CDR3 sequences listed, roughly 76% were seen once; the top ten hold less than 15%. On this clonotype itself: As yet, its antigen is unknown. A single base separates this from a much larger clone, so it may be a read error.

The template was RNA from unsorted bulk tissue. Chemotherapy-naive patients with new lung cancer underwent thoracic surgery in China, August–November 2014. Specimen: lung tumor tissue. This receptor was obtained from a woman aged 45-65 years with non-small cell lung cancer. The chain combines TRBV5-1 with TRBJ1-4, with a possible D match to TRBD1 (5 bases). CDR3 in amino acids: CTSRETVSTNEKLFF. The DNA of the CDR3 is TGCACCAGCAGGGAGACAGTTTCCACTAATGAAAAACTGTTTTTT.